The 23 T cell receptor beta chains below all came from one sample that was sequenced in a study of tumor-infiltrating lymphocytes in primary liver carcinoma. Out of unsorted whole blood came the blood RNA, and germline DNA was extracted as well. Making TCR beta cDNA involved roughly 0.55 ug total RNA and a constant-region primer. Slightly modified ARM-PCR, run as three nested multiplex PCR rounds, produced the TCR beta libraries. Running around 10 cycles apiece, the first two PCR rounds relied on TRBV1-TRBV30 forward primers together with a C-beta reverse primer. TCRdb used MiXCR to reprocess the multiplex PCR reads, holding one entry per CDR3 protein. The sample contains some 320,000 distinct CDR3 sequences, 60% to 80% of which appear only once. Sequenced: peripheral blood. Source of these receptors: a man aged 40-49 years with primary liver carcinoma and hepatitis B virus infection.

Many counts were recorded for this clonotype. The rearrangement joins TRBV7-9 to TRBJ1-4; 7 bases map to TRBD1. There are 15 residues in the CDR3. Germline loops: CDR1 SEHNR, CDR2 FQNEAQ (reference sequence). The junction had 5 bases not matched to a gene; V was cut back by 3 bases and J by 4 bases. The CDR3 loop reads CASSFGRDSNEKLFF. In DNA form, the CDR3 reads TGTGCCAGCAGCTTCGGCCGGGACAGTAATGAAAAACTGTTTTTT.

This clonotype was seen repeatedly, ten times or more. This chain uses TRBV4-3 with TRBJ1-4; 8 bases fit TRBD1. Germline V gene data show CDR1 as LGHNA and CDR2 as YSLEER. V shed 0 bases and J 5 bases; nucleotides not matched to a gene: 5. The length of the CDR3 is 16 residues. The CDR3 coding sequence is TGCGCCAGCAGCCAAGAAACCGCAGGGGGCAATGAAAAACTGTTTTTT. This translates into CASSQETAGGNEKLFF.

To note about this clonotype: This likely comes from a read error, as the CDR3 has no conserved phenylalanine or tryptophan at its end. The chain employs TRBV4-2 and TRBJ2-5; TRBD1 matches 9 bases. This CDR3 spans 14 amino acids. Germline V lookup: CDR1 LGHNA, CDR2 YNFKEQ. The CDR3 spells CVSSQNRGRETQYL. For the CDR3, the DNA is TGTGTCAGCAGCCAAAACAGGGGGCGAGAGACCCAGTACCTC.

For this clonotype: One junction end does not reproduce the germline sequence, and a read error may be involved. V usage is TRBV29-1 and J usage is TRBJ1-2; no clear D gene. The CDR3 spans 13 residues. The germline V gene has CDR1 SQVTM and CDR2 ANQGSEA. The CDR3, as DNA: TGCAGCACCCGCCCGACGGGGAACTATGACTACACCTTC. This gives the protein CSTRPTGNYDYTF. The full variable domain, completed using reference TRBV29-1 and TRBJ1-2, is SAVISQKPSRDICQRGTSLTIQCQVDSQVTMMFWYRQQPGQSLTLIATANQGSEATYESGFVIDKFPISRPNLTFSTLTVSNMSPEDSSIYLCSTRPTGNYDYTFGSGTRLTVV.

About this clonotype itself: This clone may be a read error of a much larger clone one base away. The rearrangement links TRBV6-5 to TRBJ1-1, with TRBD1 as a possible D gene (5 bases). Per germline, CDR1 MNHEY and CDR2 SVGAGI. The CDR3 is made up of 16 amino acids. For the CDR3, the DNA is TGTGTCAGCAGTGACCTCACCGGGACGGTGAACACTGAAGCTTTCTTT. Protein product: CVSSDLTGTVNTEAFF.

As regards this clonotype: A read error is possible here, since a much larger clone lies one base away. V and J are TRBV6-1 and TRBJ1-4; unclear D gene. The germline gives CDR1 MNHNS, CDR2 SASEGT. V lost 4 bases and J 8 bases, leaving 14 bases between the germline ends. The CDR3 has 14 residues. Written as DNA, the CDR3 is TGTGCCAGCAGTGGACGGGGTTTTGGCGAAAAACTGTTTTTT. Amino acids: CASSGRGFGEKLFF.

This clonotype came up many times. The V call is TRBV12-3 or TRBV12-4, the J call TRBJ2-7; 7 bases line up with TRBD1. Trimming at V came to 7 bases and at J to 2 bases, leaving 2 bases not matched to a gene. This CDR3 is 12 amino acids long. The CDR3 nucleotides read TGTGCCAGCACCGGACAGGCCTACGAGCAGTACTTC. This translates into CASTGQAYEQYF.

A word on this clonotype: Being one base from a much bigger clone, this may be a read error. This rearrangement joins TRBV11-2 to TRBJ2-5; 10 bases line up with TRBD2. The germline V gene encodes CDR1 SGHAT and CDR2 FQNNGV. The CDR3 has 16 amino acids. In nucleotides, the CDR3 is TGTGCCATCAGCTTAATCGGGACTAGCGATATGGAGACCCAGTACTTC. It encodes CAISLIGTSDMETQYF.

Comments on this clonotype: The conserved phenylalanine or tryptophan is not found at the CDR3 terminus, so this likely reflects a read error. V is TRBV5-6 and J is TRBJ2-7; TRBD1 agrees at 9 bases. V lost 4 bases and J lost 3; bases outside the gene matches: 8. This CDR3 spans 15 amino acids. Germline V gives CDR1 SGHDT, CDR2 YYEEEE. This CDR3 reads CASSGTGGARYEQYL. As DNA, the CDR3 is TGTGCCAGCAGCGGCACAGGGGGCGCCCGCTACGAGCAGTACTTA.

Concerning this clonotype itself: It may be a read error: a sequence one base away is much more abundant. Because it lacks the conserved phenylalanine or tryptophan at the end, this CDR3 is likely a read error. The V gene is TRBV12-3 or TRBV12-4, the J gene TRBJ2-1; 12 bases are shared with TRBD2. The CDR3 is 14 amino acids. The V and J ends lost 3 bases and 6 bases, in that order; junction bases with no gene match: 0. The CDR3 nucleotides read TGTGCCAGCAGTTTGACTAGCGGGAGCAATGAGCAGTTCTCC. It specifies CASSLTSGSNEQFS.

The chain couples TRBV29-1 to TRBJ2-5; D remains ambiguous. V dropped 8 bases and J dropped 4 bases, with 20 bases sitting between them. This CDR3 spans 14 amino acids. Germline CDR1 is SQVTM and CDR2 is ANQGSEA. As DNA, the CDR3 is TGCAGCCTACCGAAACGACCGACTGGAGAGACCCAGTACTTC. This codes for CSLPKRPTGETQYF.

The V and J genes are TRBV5-6 and TRBJ2-7, with D perhaps TRBD2 (5 bases). V lost 7 bases and J lost 6, with 11 bases in between. The CDR3 has 11 amino acids. Germline V gene sequence: CDR1 SGHDT, CDR2 YYEEEE. CDR3 sequence reads: CASRRWGEQYF. The CDR3 DNA is TGTGCCAGCCGGAGGTGGGGCGAGCAGTACTTC. The full variable domain, rest sourced from reference TRBV5-6 and TRBJ2-7, is DAGVTQSPTHLIKTRGQQVTLRCSPKSGHDTVSWYQQALGQGPQFIFQYYEEEERQRGNFPDRFSGHQFPNYSSELNVNALLLGDSALYLCASRRWGEQYFGPGTRLTVT.

About this clonotype itself: A read error is possible here, since a much larger clone lies one base away. The chain employs TRBV6-1 and TRBJ2-1; a possible D gene is TRBD2 (7 bases). Germline CDR1 MNHNS, CDR2 SASEGT. The CDR3 runs to 14 residues. CDR3 region: CASSVPAGANEQLF. The DNA of the CDR3 is TGTGCCAGCAGTGTTCCCGCGGGGGCTAATGAGCAGTTGTTC.

This clonotype appeared a single time. A read error may explain this, as a much larger clone is one base away. The chain combines TRBV10-3 with TRBJ2-1; D may correspond to TRBD1 or TRBD2 (5 bases each). Germline CDR1 ENHRY, CDR2 SYGVKD. The CDR3 covers 12 residues. CDR3 amino acids: CGTQRGDNEQFF. CDR3 bases: TGTGGCACTCAGAGGGGAGACAATGAGCAGTTCTTC.

For this clonotype: A read error is possible here, since a much larger clone lies one base away. The chain recombines TRBV10-3 with TRBJ1-5, with a tentative D call TRBD1 (5 bases). V gave up 4 bases and J gave up 2 bases, with 15 bases separating them. Germline values: CDR1 ENHRY, CDR2 SYGVKD. The CDR3 has 16 residues. CDR3 in DNA: TGTGCCATCAGTGGGGACGGGGCTTCGGGCAATCAGCCCCAGCATTTT. It yields the protein CAISGDGASGNQPQHF.

This clonotype was seen a handful of times. This may stem from a read error, because a much larger clone lies one nucleotide away. The chain carries TRBV4-3 and TRBJ2-3; weak D call: TRBD1 (6 bases). Germline CDR1 is LGHNA and CDR2 is YSLEER. The CDR3 spans 13 residues. Here the CDR3 reads CASSQDRTDAQYF. In DNA form, the CDR3 reads TGCGCCAGCAGCCAAGATCGGACAGATGCGCAGTATTTT.

This clonotype was seen a handful of times. The chain uses TRBV14 and TRBJ2-3; 10 bases are a match to TRBD2. Per germline, CDR1 SGHDN and CDR2 FVKESK. The CDR3 contains 16 residues. V dropped 1 base and J dropped 2; count of bases not matched to a gene: 3. Here the CDR3 reads CASSQGTSGLTDTQYF. The CDR3 DNA follows: TGTGCCAGCAGCCAAGGGACTAGCGGCCTCACAGATACGCAGTATTTT.

This chain links TRBV12-3 or TRBV12-4 with TRBJ1-1; no clear D. This CDR3 comprises 13 residues. Trimming took off 9 bases at V and 6 bases at J, with 17 bases between the two ends. The CDR3: CARTRSLGAEAFF. The CDR3 DNA reads TGTGCCAGAACAAGAAGTTTGGGCGCTGAAGCTTTCTTT.

Comment on this clonotype: This clone may be a read error of a much larger clone one base away. The chain employs TRBV7-8 and TRBJ2-3; 8 bases agree with TRBD2. This CDR3 is 14 amino acids long. The germline gives CDR1 SGHVS, CDR2 FQNEAQ. DNA of the CDR3: TGTGCCAGCAACTTAGCGGGGACTGCCAATACGCAGTATTTT. The encoded protein is CASNLAGTANTQYF.

As for this clonotype: This may come from a read error, since a much larger clone is one base off. The genes are TRBV7-8 and TRBJ2-1; no firm D call. This CDR3 is 12 amino acids long. From germline, CDR1 is SGHVS and CDR2 FQNEAQ. The CDR3: CASSLPNNEEFF. The DNA of the CDR3 is TGTGCCAGCAGCTTACCTAACAATGAGGAGTTCTTC.

This clonotype showed up many times. The V call is TRBV5-4, the J call TRBJ2-3, with D perhaps TRBD2 (5 bases). CDR3 length equals 16 residues. V was shortened by 3 bases and J by 1 base, with 15 bases between the two germline ends. Per germline, CDR1 SGHNT and CDR2 YYREEE (reference sequence). CDR3 region: CASSSVPGSGTDTQYF. DNA for the CDR3: TGTGCCAGCAGCTCGGTCCCGGGGAGCGGCACAGATACGCAGTATTTT. The full variable domain, rest sourced from reference TRBV5-4 and TRBJ2-3, is ETGVTQSPTHLIKTRGQQVTLRCSSQSGHNTVSWYQQALGQGPQFIFQYYREEENGRGNFPPRFSGLQFPNYSSELNVNALELDDSALYLCASSSVPGSGTDTQYFGPGTRLTVL.

A note on this clonotype: Compared with germline, one end of the junction differs, possibly owing to a read error. V and J are TRBV29-1 and TRBJ1-1; 8 nucleotides agree with TRBD1. Germline loops: CDR1 SQVTM, CDR2 ANQGSEA. The CDR3 totals 15 residues. The CDR3 sequence: CGVPRTGQLGTEAFF. The CDR3 bases are TGCGGCGTACCCCGGACAGGGCAACTTGGCACTGAAGCTTTCTTT. Full variable domain (outside the CDR3, taken from reference TRBV29-1 and TRBJ1-1): SAVISQKPSRDICQRGTSLTIQCQVDSQVTMMFWYRQQPGQSLTLIATANQGSEATYESGFVIDKFPISRPNLTFSTLTVSNMSPEDSSIYLCGVPRTGQLGTEAFFGQGTRLTVV.

As for this clonotype: Being one base from a much bigger clone, this may be a read error. The chain carries TRBV6-1 and TRBJ1-4; tentatively, D is TRBD1 (5 bases). The CDR3 covers 13 residues. Germline V gene lookup returns CDR1 MNHNS and CDR2 SASEGT. CDR3 sequence reads: CVSSRVTNEKLFF. CDR3 in DNA: TGTGTCAGCAGCAGGGTAACTAATGAAAAACTGTTTTTT.